One and the same sample provided the 29 T cell receptor beta chains below, sequenced in a study of blood T cell repertoires in COVID-19. The data were produced by immunoSEQ multiplex PCR, yet TCRdb's version contains in-frame clones alone and is incomplete. This repertoire shows roughly 240,000 clones, roughly 85% found once; its top ten account for 9.1%. Sequencing was carried out using PBMCs or T cells enriched from blood (not recorded which). The receptors were sampled from a woman aged 50 to 60 with acute COVID-19.

J is TRBJ2-3 and V is TRBV7-6; 11 nucleotides line up with TRBD1. J lost 0 bases, V lost 5 bases, and 4 bases had no gene match. The CDR3 covers 16 residues. CDR1 and CDR2 from the germline V gene are SGHVS and FNYEAQ. CDR3 protein: CASSPDRGPSTDTQYF. CDR3 nucleotides: TGTGCCAGCAGCCCGGACAGGGGGCCTAGCACAGATACGCAGTATTTT.

The chain uses TRBV2 and TRBJ1-2, with D possibly being TRBD1 (5 bases). Per germline, CDR1 SNHLY and CDR2 FYNNEI. V was clipped by 6 bases and J by 5 bases, with 10 bases between them. This CDR3 region has 12 residues. CDR3 region: CASRRGSYGYTF. CDR3 nucleotides: TGTGCCAGCAGAAGGGGATCGTATGGCTACACCTTC.

The genes are TRBV7-9 and TRBJ1-2; D is ambiguous. Germline V lookup: CDR1 SEHNR, CDR2 FQNEAQ (reference sequence). Trimming took off 5 bases at V and 0 bases at J, with 13 bases between the two ends. There are 15 residues in the CDR3. The CDR3 sequence is CASSPPDWPNYGYTF. CDR3 DNA sequence: TGTGCCAGCAGCCCCCCTGATTGGCCTAACTATGGCTACACCTTC.

J is TRBJ2-7 and V is TRBV18; 7 positions agree with TRBD1. The CDR3 loop spans 14 amino acids. The V segment lost 3 bases and the J segment 1 base; nucleotides outside the gene matches: 3. Germline CDR1 reads KGHSH; CDR2 reads LQKENI. CDR3 coding DNA: TGTGCCAGCTCACCCGGGACAGAGTCCTACGAGCAGTACTTC. Amino acid sequence: CASSPGTESYEQYF. The whole variable domain, remainder taken from reference TRBV18 and TRBJ2-7, is NAGVMQNPRHLVRRRGQEARLRCSPMKGHSHVYWYRQLPEEGLKFMVYLQKENIIDESGMPKERFSAEFPKEGPSILRIQQVVRGDSAAYFCASSPGTESYEQYFGPGTRLTVT.

J is TRBJ1-2 and V is TRBV12-5; TRBD1 aligns across 7 bases. CDR3 size: 14 residues. V was clipped by 1 base and J by 6 bases; unmatched bases: 5. CDR1 LGHNT and CDR2 FRNRAP come from the germline V gene. The CDR3 DNA reads TGTGCTAGTGGTTTGGCCACAGGGGCCCATGGCTACACCTTC. This sequence encodes CASGLATGAHGYTF.

CDR3 amino acids: CASRLTPRLRFSYEQYF. CDR3 in DNA: TGTGCCAGTAGGCTAACCCCTAGGCTTCGCTTCTCCTACGAGCAGTACTTC. This sequence joins TRBV19 and TRBJ2-7; D is ambiguous. CDR1 and CDR2 (germline): LNHDA, SQIVND (reference sequence). V lost 6 bases and J lost 0, with 21 bases in between. The CDR3 sequence is 17 residues long.

This chain joins TRBV14 and TRBJ1-3, with D perhaps matching TRBD1 (6 bases). The CDR3 consists of 15 residues. Trimming shortened V by 4 bases and J by 0 bases, and 10 bases separated the two germline ends. Germline lookup yields CDR1 SGHDN and CDR2 FVKESK. The CDR3 loop reads CASSPTGISGNTIYF. The CDR3 DNA reads as TGTGCCAGCAGCCCGACAGGAATCTCTGGAAACACCATATATTTT.

The sample holds one count of this clone. This chain uses TRBV3-1 (or the pseudogene TRBV3-2) with TRBJ1-1, with D perhaps matching TRBD1 (5 bases). The CDR3 extends over 11 amino acids. Trimming took 2 bases from V and 8 from J, leaving 6 bases between them. The germline CDR1 and CDR2 sequences are LGHDT and YNNKEL (reference sequence). CDR3 sequence reads: CASSQQGEAFF. CDR3 in DNA: TGTGCCAGCAGCCAACAGGGAGAAGCTTTCTTT.

This clone was observed once. This rearrangement joins TRBV29-1 to TRBJ1-2, with 7 bases that match TRBD1. The J segment lost 0 bases and the V segment lost 6 bases, leaving 7 bases of the junction unmatched. Germline loops: CDR1 SQVTM, CDR2 ANQGSEA. The CDR3 contains 14 residues. The CDR3 protein is CSVLPGTANYGYTF. CDR3 sequence (DNA): TGCAGCGTACTACCCGGGACAGCTAACTATGGCTACACCTTC.

V gene TRBV11-2 combines with J gene TRBJ1-1, with D unresolved. This CDR3 comprises 13 residues. In germline, CDR1 is SGHAT, CDR2 FQNNGV. Trimming removed 0 bases from V and 4 bases from J, with 6 bases in between. CDR3 sequence (DNA): TGTGCCAGCAGCTTAGATCGTCTCACTGAAGCTTTCTTT. This encodes CASSLDRLTEAFF.

The gene calls are TRBV18 and TRBJ1-1; D is undetermined. The CDR3 runs to 14 residues. The V end lost 3 bases, the J end lost 5 bases, and 13 bases lay between the germline ends. Germline CDR1 is KGHSH and CDR2 is LQKENI. The CDR3: CASSPLPGNTEAFF. For the CDR3, the DNA is TGTGCCAGCTCACCGTTACCAGGTAATACTGAAGCTTTCTTT. Supplemented by reference TRBV18 and TRBJ1-1, the full variable domain reads NAGVMQNPRHLVRRRGQEARLRCSPMKGHSHVYWYRQLPEEGLKFMVYLQKENIIDESGMPKERFSAEFPKEGPSILRIQQVVRGDSAAYFCASSPLPGNTEAFFGQGTRLTVV.

The chain joins TRBV5-1 to TRBJ2-1; weak D call: TRBD2 (6 bases). Germline V gene lookup returns CDR1 SGHRS and CDR2 YFSETQ. Trimming removed 4 bases at V and 3 bases at J, with 14 bases between. This CDR3 is built from 15 residues. CDR3 coding DNA: TGCGCCAGCAGCCTCCTGCGGGGCCGCTACAATGAGCAGTTCTTC. Its protein product is CASSLLRGRYNEQFF.

This clone was found a few times. This same CDR3 is encoded by further DNA sequences in the sample. The gene calls are TRBV5-1 and TRBJ1-6; D not certain. This CDR3 spans 13 amino acids. Germline lookup yields CDR1 SGHRS and CDR2 YFSETQ. Trimming stripped 0 bases from V and 6 bases from J, with 4 bases between. Here the CDR3 DNA reads TGCGCCAGCAGCTTGGCCCTTAATTCACCCCTCCACTTT. Protein product: CASSLALNSPLHF.

This chain uses TRBV5-1 with TRBJ2-7; 9 bases match TRBD2. The germline gives CDR1 SGHRS, CDR2 YFSETQ. The CDR3 is 14 residues long. Trimming took 0 bases from V and 7 from J; bases not matched to a gene: 5. The CDR3 coding sequence is TGCGCCAGCAGCTTGGTAGCGGGGGCAAGGGAGCAGTACTTC. It codes for CASSLVAGAREQYF.

The rearrangement links TRBV25-1 to TRBJ2-2; D perhaps matches TRBD2 (5 bases). V dropped 3 bases and J dropped 4 bases, with 6 bases sitting between them. The CDR3 runs 13 residues. Germline assignment: CDR1 MGHDK and CDR2 SYGVNS. The CDR3 DNA reads as TGTGCCAGCAGTGAGGCGGGCACCGGGGAGCTGTTTTTT. Translating it yields CASSEAGTGELFF. Looking up the rest from reference TRBV25-1 and TRBJ2-2 gives the full variable domain: EADIYQTPRYLVIGTGKKITLECSQTMGHDKMYWYQQDPGMELHLIHYSYGVNSTEKGDLSSESTVSRIRTEHFPLTLESARPSHTSQYLCASSEAGTGELFFGEGSRLTVL.

The chain couples TRBV7-2 to TRBJ2-7, with 10 nucleotides matching TRBD2. The CDR3 is made up of 16 amino acids. CDR1 is SGHTA, CDR2 FQGNSA, per germline. With 3 bases clipped from V and 5 bases from J, the junction kept 10 bases outside the gene matches. CDR3 in amino acids: CASSLYSGGRYNEQYF. In DNA form, the CDR3 reads TGTGCCAGCAGCTTGTATAGCGGGGGGAGGTACAACGAGCAGTACTTC.

The rearrangement uses TRBV5-4 and TRBJ1-5, with no clear D. V shed 0 bases and J shed 6 bases, with 10 bases lying between them. Per germline, CDR1 SGHNT and CDR2 YYREEE (reference sequence). The CDR3 sequence is 14 residues long. The CDR3 spells CASSLGGVGQPQHF. The CDR3 coding sequence is TGTGCCAGCAGCTTGGGGGGAGTTGGTCAGCCCCAGCATTTT.

The chain is built from TRBV2 and TRBJ2-7, with D possibly TRBD1 on 6 matching bases. Germline V gene lookup returns CDR1 SNHLY and CDR2 FYNNEI. This CDR3 is 11 amino acids long. The V and J ends lost 7 bases and 6 bases respectively, with 10 bases between them. The CDR3 reads CASNRVVEQYF. The CDR3 DNA reads TGTGCCAGCAACAGGGTAGTCGAGCAGTACTTC.

This clone occurred once. The chain recombines TRBV15 with TRBJ1-1; 11 bases map to TRBD1. The CDR3 length is 16 residues. With 5 bases clipped from V and 3 bases from J, the junction kept 8 bases outside the gene matches. The germline V gene encodes CDR1 LNHNV and CDR2 YYDKDF (reference sequence). CDR3 sequence: CATSWTGGVQYTEAFF. As DNA, the CDR3 is TGTGCCACCAGCTGGACAGGGGGCGTCCAATACACTGAAGCTTTCTTT.

J is TRBJ1-2 and V is TRBV30, with 12 nucleotides matching TRBD1. The germline CDR1 and CDR2 sequences are GTSNPN and SVGIG (reference sequence). V lost 2 bases and J lost 3; bases outside the gene matches: 1. The CDR3 has 14 amino acids. This CDR3 is CAWSRDRGHYGYTF. CDR3 in DNA: TGTGCCTGGAGTAGGGACAGGGGGCACTATGGCTACACCTTC.

The rearrangement uses TRBV5-6 and TRBJ2-7; D might be TRBD1 (5 bases). Trimming cost V 4 bases and J 7 bases, with 12 bases left between them. The CDR3 totals 12 residues. Germline values: CDR1 SGHDT, CDR2 YYEEEE. CDR3 residues: CASSSRVKEQYF. CDR3 DNA: TGTGCCAGCAGCAGCAGGGTGAAGGAGCAGTACTTC.

The chain carries TRBV3-1 (or the pseudogene TRBV3-2) and TRBJ1-4; D unresolved. The ends were cut back, 0 bases at V and 4 bases at J, with 6 bases in the middle. Germline loops: CDR1 LGHDT, CDR2 YNNKEL (reference sequence). The CDR3 has 14 amino acids. Here the CDR3 reads CASSQDLGNEKLFF. CDR3 sequence (DNA): TGTGCCAGCAGCCAAGATCTCGGTAATGAAAAACTGTTTTTT.

J is TRBJ1-5 and V is TRBV10-3, with D uncertain. Germline assignment: CDR1 ENHRY and CDR2 SYGVKD. This CDR3 comprises 15 residues. Deletions cut 3 bases from V and 5 bases from J, with 14 bases between. The CDR3 nucleotides are TGTGCCATCAGTGAAGATAGTGGGAGAGATCAGCCCCAGCATTTT. Translation: CAISEDSGRDQPQHF.

The rearrangement joins TRBV5-1 to TRBJ2-5, with 14 bases that match TRBD2. Per germline, CDR1 SGHRS and CDR2 YFSETQ. This CDR3 region has 15 residues. The J segment lost 5 bases and the V segment lost 5 bases, leaving 5 bases of the junction unmatched. The CDR3 here is CASRGTSGGLETQYF. The DNA of the CDR3 is TGCGCCAGCAGGGGGACTAGCGGGGGATTGGAGACCCAGTACTTC.

This clone was found once. V gene TRBV5-4 combines with J gene TRBJ2-5, with TRBD2 matching 12 bases. The trim removed 3 bases at V and 5 bases at J, leaving 8 bases unmatched. CDR3 length: 16 amino acids. Germline V gives CDR1 SGHNT, CDR2 YYREEE (reference sequence). The CDR3 nucleotides read TGTGCCAGCAGCTCCTCTAGCGGGGGGGCCGGGGAGACCCAGTACTTC. It yields the protein CASSSSSGGAGETQYF. The full variable domain, its missing parts supplied by reference TRBV5-4 and TRBJ2-5, is ETGVTQSPTHLIKTRGQQVTLRCSSQSGHNTVSWYQQALGQGPQFIFQYYREEENGRGNFPPRFSGLQFPNYSSELNVNALELDDSALYLCASSSSSGGAGETQYFGPGTRLLVL.

CDR3 coding DNA: TGCGCCAGCAGCCAAGAGCGGGGGGGCCACAATGAGCAGTTCTTC. Its protein product is CASSQERGGHNEQFF. This chain joins TRBV4-1 and TRBJ2-1, with 9 bases fitting TRBD2. Germline V gene lookup returns CDR1 MGHRA and CDR2 YSYEKL. CDR3 size: 15 residues. V lost 0 bases and J lost 5; bases outside the gene matches: 2.

The rearrangement uses TRBV5-6 and TRBJ1-2; TRBD1 might be the D (6 bases). In germline, CDR1 is SGHDT, CDR2 YYEEEE. Trimming took 4 bases from V and 6 from J, leaving 16 bases between them. This CDR3 region has 14 residues. The CDR3: CASSPFTGFDGYTF. The CDR3 coding sequence is TGTGCCAGCAGCCCCTTCACAGGGTTTGATGGCTACACCTTC.

The V gene is TRBV30, the J gene TRBJ1-4; D call uncertain. The length of the CDR3 is 13 residues. From germline, CDR1 is GTSNPN and CDR2 SVGIG (reference sequence). The germline V and J ends were trimmed by 3 bases and 8 bases, with 13 bases remaining between them. In DNA, the CDR3 is TGTGCCTGGAGCAAAGGAGGAGAAGAAAAACTGTTTTTT. Protein product: CAWSKGGEEKLFF.

The rearrangement uses TRBV7-2 and TRBJ1-1, with 7 nucleotides matching TRBD1. CDR1 and CDR2 from the germline V gene are SGHTA and FQGNSA. The V gene end was trimmed by 5 bases and the J gene end by 5 bases; junction bases not matched to a gene: 5. The CDR3 consists of 13 residues. In DNA form, the CDR3 reads TGTGCCAGCAGCACCGACAGGGAAACTGAAGCTTTCTTT. This encodes CASSTDRETEAFF.